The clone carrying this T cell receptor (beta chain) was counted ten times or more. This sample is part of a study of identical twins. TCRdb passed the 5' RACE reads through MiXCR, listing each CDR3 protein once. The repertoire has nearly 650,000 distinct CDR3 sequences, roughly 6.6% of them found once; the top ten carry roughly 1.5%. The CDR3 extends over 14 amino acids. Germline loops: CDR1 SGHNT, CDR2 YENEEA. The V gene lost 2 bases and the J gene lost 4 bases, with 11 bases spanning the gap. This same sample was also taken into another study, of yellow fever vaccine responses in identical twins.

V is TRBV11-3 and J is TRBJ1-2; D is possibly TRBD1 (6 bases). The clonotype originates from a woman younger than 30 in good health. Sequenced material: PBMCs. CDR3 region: CASSLTGTGYGYTF. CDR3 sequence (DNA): TGTGCCAGCAGCTTAACAGGGACCGGCTATGGCTACACCTTC.